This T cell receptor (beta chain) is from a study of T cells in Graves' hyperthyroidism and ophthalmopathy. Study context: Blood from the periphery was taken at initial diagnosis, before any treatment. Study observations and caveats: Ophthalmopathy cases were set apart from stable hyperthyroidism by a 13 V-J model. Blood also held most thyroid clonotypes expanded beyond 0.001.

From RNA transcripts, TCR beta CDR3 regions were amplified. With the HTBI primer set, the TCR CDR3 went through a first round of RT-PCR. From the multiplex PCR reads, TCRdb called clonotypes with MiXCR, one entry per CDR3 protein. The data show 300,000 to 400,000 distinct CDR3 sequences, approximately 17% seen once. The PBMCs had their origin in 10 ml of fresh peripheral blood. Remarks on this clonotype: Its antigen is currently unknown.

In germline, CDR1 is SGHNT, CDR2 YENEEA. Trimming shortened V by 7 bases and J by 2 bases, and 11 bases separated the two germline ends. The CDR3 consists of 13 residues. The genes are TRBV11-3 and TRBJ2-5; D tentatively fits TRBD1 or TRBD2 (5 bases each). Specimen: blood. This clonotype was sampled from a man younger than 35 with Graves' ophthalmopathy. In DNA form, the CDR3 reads TGTGCCAGCACCCCGGGACCACAAGAGACCCAGTACTTC. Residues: CASTPGPQETQYF.